This TCR beta chain came from a study of blood T cell repertoires in COVID-19. As for the study in general: Acute-phase and convalescent COVID-19 samples originated in the United States, Italy and Spain. The analysed material was cDNA or gDNA that came from T cells, B-cell-depleted T cells, or PBMCs.

This CDR3 is 13 amino acids long. Trimming took 5 bases from V and 9 from J, leaving 14 bases between them. Germline V gene lookup returns CDR1 MDHEN and CDR2 SYDVKM. Original processing notes: For nucleated cells, counts were estimated from reference gene primer amplification. Sequencing used immunoSEQ multiplex PCR; TCRdb keeps in-frame clones, though not all of them. V, J and clone size are taken as reported in that table, and D and trimming were inferred from the DNA itself. The sample yields approximately 68,000 clones, around nine tenths seen once. This clone was picked up one time. Sequencing used peripheral blood. This sequence joins TRBV28 and TRBJ1-3; D perhaps matches TRBD1 (5 bases). The clonotype originates from a man over 45 with active COVID-19. The CDR3 reads CASSAEMGGTIYF. For the CDR3, the DNA is TGTGCCAGCAGTGCAGAGATGGGGGGCACCATATATTTT. The variable domain in full, completed from reference TRBV28 and TRBJ1-3, reads DVKVTQSSRYLVKRTGEKVFLECVQDMDHENMFWYRQDPGLGLRLIYFSYDVKMKEKGDIPEGYSVSREKKERFSLILESASTNQTSMYLCASSAEMGGTIYFGEGSWLTVV.